These T cell receptor beta chains were read from a single sample in a study of cytomegalovirus exposure and HLA in healthy donors. Assay: immunoSEQ multiplex PCR; the TCRdb copy retains only in-frame clones and omits some. The sample carries about 120,000 clones, about 75% recorded once. The specimen sequenced was PBMCs. The receptors originated from a man in his sixties in good health and CMV-seropositive. CDR3s include the opening cysteine and the closing phenylalanine or tryptophan. A D gene is named only where the DNA matches it firmly. Rows may omit the clone size; those that give it use once, few, many or a size class.

CASDSGGYNEQFF TGTGCCAGCGATAGCGGGGGCTACAATGAGCAGTTCTTC TRBJ2-1 TRBV13 TRBD2 .
CATQGNTEAFF TGTGCCACACAGGGGAACACTGAAGCTTTCTTT TRBJ1-1 TRBV6-1 . .
CASELSSGRAGTGELFF TGTGCCAGTGAATTAAGTAGCGGGAGAGCGGGCACCGGGGAGCTGTTTTTT TRBJ2-2 TRBV19 TRBD2 .
CASSPIRSGNTIYF TGTGCCAGCAGTCCCATTCGAAGCGGAAACACCATATATTTT TRBJ1-3 TRBV6-1 . .
CASSYPGNEQYF TGTGCCAGCAGTTACCCGGGGAACGAGCAGTACTTC TRBJ2-7 TRBV6-5 . .
CASTTSGGLTDTQYF TGTGCCAGCACCACTAGCGGGGGACTCACAGATACGCAGTATTTT TRBJ2-3 TRBV11-1 TRBD2 .
CASTIAGHRGPAEAFF TGCGCCAGCACCATCGCCGGGCACAGGGGGCCGGCTGAAGCTTTCTTT TRBJ1-1 TRBV5-1 TRBD1 .
CASSLKGQGRHGYTF TGTGCCAGCAGTTTAAAGGGACAGGGTAGGCATGGCTACACCTTC TRBJ1-2 TRBV27 TRBD1 .
CASSLGSGGRATGELFF TGTGCCAGCAGCTTGGGGTCCGGGGGGCGCGCCACCGGGGAGCTGTTTTTT TRBJ2-2 TRBV5-4 . .
CAISGDSYGYTF TGTGCCATCAGTGGGGACAGCTATGGCTACACCTTC TRBJ1-2 TRBV10-3 TRBD1 .
CAWSTRTSGTVYYNEQFF TGTGCCTGGAGTACCAGGACTAGCGGGACGGTATACTACAATGAGCAGTTCTTC TRBJ2-1 TRBV30 TRBD2 .
CASSGLRDRDTEAFF TGTGCCAGCAGCGGATTACGGGACAGAGACACTGAAGCTTTCTTT TRBJ1-1 TRBV5-5 TRBD1 once
CASSLVRGMNTEAFF TGTGCCAGCAGCTTAGTTAGGGGCATGAACACTGAAGCTTTCTTT TRBJ1-1 TRBV7-9 . .
CASSEIGAPNQPQHF TGTGCCAGCAGTGAAATAGGGGCCCCAAATCAGCCCCAGCATTTT TRBJ1-5 TRBV6-1 . .
CASSYSLAGQETQYF TGTGCCAGCAGTTACTCACTAGCTGGGCAAGAGACCCAGTACTTC TRBJ2-5 TRBV6-6 . .
CATSTLRDQPQHF TGTGCCACCAGCACCTTGAGGGATCAGCCCCAGCATTTT TRBJ1-5 TRBV15 . few
CASSFRGNQPQHF TGTGCCAGTAGTTTTAGGGGAAATCAGCCCCAGCATTTT TRBJ1-5 TRBV19 . .
CASSFNAGGHYEQYF TGTGCCAGCAGCTTCAATGCGGGGGGGCACTACGAGCAGTACTTC TRBJ2-7 TRBV5-4 TRBD2 .
CASSLATGGQETQYF TGTGCCAGCAGCTTAGCGACGGGGGGGCAAGAGACCCAGTACTTC TRBJ2-5 TRBV7-9 TRBD2 .
CASSTTDRGEKLFF TGTGCCAGCAGTACCACGGACAGGGGTGAAAAACTGTTTTTT TRBJ1-4 TRBV6-1 TRBD1 .
CASSIRGLAAEAFF TGTGCCAGTAGTATCAGGGGATTGGCGGCTGAAGCTTTCTTT TRBJ1-1 TRBV19 . .
CAIRGQGGSYEQYF TGTGCCATCAGGGGACAGGGAGGATCCTACGAGCAGTACTTC TRBJ2-7 TRBV10-3 TRBD1 .
CASSQELAGREQYF TGTGCCAGCAGCCAAGAGCTAGCGGGGCGCGAGCAGTACTTC TRBJ2-7 TRBV4-2 TRBD2 .
CASSIDSRLGDSNEQYF TGTGCCAGTAGTATAGATTCTCGACTAGGGGACTCGAACGAGCAGTACTTC TRBJ2-7 TRBV19 . .
CASSLRGGREDTQYF TGTGCCAGCAGCTTAAGGGGGGGCAGGGAAGATACGCAGTATTTT TRBJ2-3 TRBV7-3 . .
CASSPDRGYYTEAFF TGTGCCAGCTCACCCGACAGGGGCTATTATACTGAAGCTTTCTTT TRBJ1-1 TRBV18 TRBD1 few